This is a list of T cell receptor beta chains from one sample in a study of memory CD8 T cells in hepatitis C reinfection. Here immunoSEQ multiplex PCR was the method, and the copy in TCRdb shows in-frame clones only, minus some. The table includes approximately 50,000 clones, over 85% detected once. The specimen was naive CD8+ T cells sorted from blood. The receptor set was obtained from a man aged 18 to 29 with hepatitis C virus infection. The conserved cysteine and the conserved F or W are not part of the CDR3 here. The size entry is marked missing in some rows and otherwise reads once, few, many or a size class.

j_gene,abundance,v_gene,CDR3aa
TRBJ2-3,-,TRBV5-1,ASSLRTGTDTQY
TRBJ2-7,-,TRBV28,ASSTLTSREQY
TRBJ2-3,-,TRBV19,ASRRGADTQY
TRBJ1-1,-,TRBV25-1,ASSAVGRAGTEAF
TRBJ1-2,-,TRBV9,ASSVGGGDYGYT
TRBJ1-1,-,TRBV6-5,ASRQMVTEAF
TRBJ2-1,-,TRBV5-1,ASSFPDGGNEQF
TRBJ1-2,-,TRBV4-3,ASSYTDISGYT
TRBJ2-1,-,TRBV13,ASSGKPGGPQF
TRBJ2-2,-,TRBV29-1,SAISGAPNTGELF
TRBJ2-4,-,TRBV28,ASSLMGVAKNIQY
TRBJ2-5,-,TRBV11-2,ASSLRGRGLAGSETQY
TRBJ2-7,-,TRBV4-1,ASSQGAGGPWEQY
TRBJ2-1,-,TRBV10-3,AIGTGQGIDEQF
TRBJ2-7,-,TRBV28,ASSTLAGAYEQY
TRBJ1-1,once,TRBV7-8,ASTLLGNTEAF
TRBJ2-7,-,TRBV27,ASSLSPSGRHEQY
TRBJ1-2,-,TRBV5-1,ASSADAGNYGYT
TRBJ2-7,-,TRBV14,ASSLPNTYEQY
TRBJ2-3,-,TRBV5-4,ASSSLTDTQY
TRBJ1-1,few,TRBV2,ASSAPGGAGVTEAF
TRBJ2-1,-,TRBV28,ASSLFPSGRGEQF
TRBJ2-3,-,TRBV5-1,ASSLLGGRAKDTQY
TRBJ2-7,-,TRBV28,ASSAERGLNVGINYEQY
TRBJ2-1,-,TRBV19,ASSWSSGTHYNEQF
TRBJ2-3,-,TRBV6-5,ASSSGIGTDTQY
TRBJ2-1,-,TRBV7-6,ASSLALSSGHYNEQF
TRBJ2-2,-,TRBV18,ASSPSRRGGTILTGELF
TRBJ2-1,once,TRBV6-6,ASSYSVGEVGNEQF
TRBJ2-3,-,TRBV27,ASSELAGDTDTQY
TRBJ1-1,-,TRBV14,ASSQFEGAEAF
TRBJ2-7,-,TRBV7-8,ASSRGGEQY
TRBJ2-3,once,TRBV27,ASSTQAGLEDTQY
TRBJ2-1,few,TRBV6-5,ASSYSRGFYNEQF
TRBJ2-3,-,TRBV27,ASGGLAGVLTDTQY
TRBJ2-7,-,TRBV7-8,ASSPRLAEPTDEQY
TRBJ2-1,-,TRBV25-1,ASSEYREGRGNEQF
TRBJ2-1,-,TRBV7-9,ASGHTLRNYLYNEQF
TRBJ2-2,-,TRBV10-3,AISLPGREGTGELF
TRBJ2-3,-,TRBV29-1,SVEGGVAGGYTDTQY
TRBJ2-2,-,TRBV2,ASSEIAGGRTGELF
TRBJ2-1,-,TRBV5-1,ASSFGLAGESLNEQF
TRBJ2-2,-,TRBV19,ASSPLEGAGELF
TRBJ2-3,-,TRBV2,ASTSWLAGTDTQY
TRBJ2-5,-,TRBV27,ASSEGPAGETQY
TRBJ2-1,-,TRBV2,AIVDWYNEQF
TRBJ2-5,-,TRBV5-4,ASRTRGGPQETQY
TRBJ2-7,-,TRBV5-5,ASREWTGISHEQY
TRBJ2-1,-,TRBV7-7,ASSLLAGGYNEQF
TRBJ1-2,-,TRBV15,ATSRDDAPTLGQGDYGYT
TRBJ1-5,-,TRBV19,ASSNGQGGQPQH
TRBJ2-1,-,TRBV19,ASSIASGVHNEQF
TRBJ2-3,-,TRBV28,ASSLFLTGGASKDTQY
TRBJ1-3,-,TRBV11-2,ASSLSAFGRDSGNTIY
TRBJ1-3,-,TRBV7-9,ASTSTISGNTIY